Shown below are 15 T cell receptor beta chains from a single sample sequenced in a study of cytotoxic CD8 clonotypes in ibrutinib-treated CLL. Using immunoSEQ multiplex PCR, the repertoire was profiled, and TCRdb retains in-frame clones only, with some absent. The sample shows roughly 150,000 clones, about 88% of them seen only once. Sample: PBMCs, taken at disease progression, from a patient treated with ibrutinib. Receptor source: a human donor with chronic lymphocytic leukemia.

The chain links TRBV28 to TRBJ2-3; no clear D gene. From germline, CDR1 is MDHEN and CDR2 SYDVKM. Between the trimmed V and J ends, which lost 3 bases and 6 bases, there was a span of 4 bases. The CDR3 is made up of 11 amino acids. The chain's CDR3 is CASSLEDTQYF. CDR3 nucleotides: TGTGCCAGCAGTTTGGAGGATACGCAGTATTTT.

The rearrangement uses TRBV30 and TRBJ1-4; 9 bases are a match to TRBD1. V lost 3 bases and J lost 5; bases outside the gene matches: 7. CDR3 size: 15 residues. Germline lookup yields CDR1 GTSNPN and CDR2 SVGIG (reference sequence). The CDR3 nucleotides read TGTGCCTGGAGAAAACAGGGGGCGGGCAATGAAAAACTGTTTTTT. Its translation: CAWRKQGAGNEKLFF.

The chain carries TRBV10-1 and TRBJ2-1; 12 bases line up with TRBD2. CDR1 and CDR2 from the germline V gene are WNHNN and SYGVQD (reference sequence). V trimming: 6 bases; J trimming: 4 bases; junction bases outside the gene matches: 10. The CDR3 has 17 residues. The CDR3 protein is CASSAELAGGGYNEQFF. As DNA, the CDR3 is TGCGCCAGCAGCGCTGAGCTAGCGGGAGGGGGATACAATGAGCAGTTCTTC.

V is TRBV6-5 and J is TRBJ2-2; no clear D. V lost 6 bases and J lost 5, with 7 bases in between. This CDR3 has 12 amino acids. The V gene's germline CDR1 is MNHEY and CDR2 SVGAGI. The CDR3 DNA is TGTGCCAGCAGACACGAAACCGGGGAGCTGTTTTTT. Translated, it gives CASRHETGELFF.

The chain carries TRBV6-5 and TRBJ1-5; D may be TRBD1 (6 bases). The V end was cut by 6 bases, the J end by 10 bases, with 16 bases between. The germline CDR1 and CDR2 sequences are MNHEY and SVGAGI. The CDR3 extends over 13 amino acids. CDR3 sequence reads: CASRNRDGRPQHF. CDR3 coding DNA: TGTGCCAGCAGAAACAGGGATGGTCGTCCCCAGCATTTT.

This CDR3 is CASSSDSFLAYGYTF. The CDR3 nucleotides are TGTGCCAGCAGCTCAGACAGTTTTTTGGCCTATGGCTACACCTTC. The chain carries TRBV7-9 and TRBJ1-2; tentative D call: TRBD1 (5 bases). Germline V lookup: CDR1 SEHNR, CDR2 FQNEAQ (reference sequence). The CDR3 runs 15 residues. Deletions cut 4 bases from V and 4 bases from J, with 16 bases between.

CDR3 coding DNA: TGTGCCAGCAGCCAATACAGGGGGCCGGAGGCTAGCAATCAGCCCCAGCATTTT. Protein: CASSQYRGPEASNQPQHF. The V call is TRBV4-2, the J call TRBJ1-5, with 9 bases fitting TRBD1. CDR1 and CDR2 (germline): LGHNA, YNFKEQ. V lost 2 bases and J lost 0; bases outside the gene matches: 8. The CDR3 is 18 amino acids.

The count of this clone is one. The chain combines TRBV6-5 with TRBJ1-4; no clear D. Trimming took off 2 bases at V and 6 bases at J, with 7 bases between the two ends. Germline V gene data show CDR1 as MNHEY and CDR2 as SVGAGI. There are 13 residues in the CDR3. CDR3 sequence reads: CASSYAGYEKLFF. The CDR3 DNA follows: TGTGCCAGCAGTTACGCAGGTTATGAAAAACTGTTTTTT.

V is TRBV7-9 and J is TRBJ2-1; maybe TRBD1 (5 bases). The CDR3 is 14 amino acids. Germline V gene sequence: CDR1 SEHNR, CDR2 FQNEAQ (reference sequence). The V end was cut by 4 bases, the J end by 7 bases, with 14 bases between. This CDR3 reads CASSSTQGKNEQFF. The CDR3 DNA is TGTGCCAGCAGCTCCACCCAGGGAAAAAATGAGCAGTTCTTC.

The chain recombines TRBV6-1 with TRBJ1-2, with TRBD1 identical over 9 bases. The germline V gene encodes CDR1 MNHNS and CDR2 SASEGT. The CDR3 runs 16 residues. J was trimmed by 1 base and V by 3 bases; bases with no gene match: 6. The CDR3 is CASSEGQGGFNYGYTF. In DNA form, the CDR3 reads TGTGCCAGCAGTGAGGGACAGGGAGGGTTTAACTATGGCTACACCTTC.

The chain employs TRBV30 and TRBJ2-1, with 12 bases aligning to TRBD2. The CDR3 length is 16 residues. Germline CDR1 is GTSNPN and CDR2 is SVGIG (reference sequence). The J segment lost 2 bases and the V segment lost 2 bases, leaving 4 bases of the junction unmatched. Here the CDR3 reads CAWSRGLAGTYNEQFF. CDR3 coding DNA: TGTGCCTGGAGTAGAGGACTAGCGGGAACCTACAATGAGCAGTTCTTC.

The rearrangement joins TRBV29-1 to TRBJ1-6; weak D call: TRBD1 (5 bases). The CDR3 contains 15 residues. The V end lost 5 bases, the J end lost 7 bases, and 18 bases lay between the germline ends. Germline V gene sequence: CDR1 SQVTM, CDR2 ANQGSEA. The CDR3 loop is CSVRTGDRANSPLHF. In DNA, the CDR3 is TGCAGCGTTAGGACGGGGGATCGGGCCAATTCACCCCTCCACTTT.

This chain links TRBV27 with TRBJ1-1; D ambiguous. Germline V gene data show CDR1 as MNHEY and CDR2 as SMNVEV (reference sequence). The V gene lost 6 bases and the J gene lost 1 base, with 6 bases spanning the gap. The CDR3 length is 12 residues. Written as DNA, the CDR3 is TGTGCCAGCAGGGAGCGGAACACTGAAGCTTTCTTT. Its protein is CASRERNTEAFF.

This chain connects TRBV29-1 to TRBJ1-5; D not resolved. The CDR3 is 13 amino acids. Germline V gene lookup returns CDR1 SQVTM and CDR2 ANQGSEA. V dropped 4 bases and J dropped 0 bases, with 7 bases sitting between them. This chain's CDR3 is CSVGAYSNQPQHF. CDR3 coding DNA: TGCAGCGTTGGAGCTTATAGCAATCAGCCCCAGCATTTT.

This clone turned up a few times. This chain uses TRBV2 with TRBJ2-6, with 7 bases that match TRBD1. Trimming at V came to 5 bases and at J to 2 bases, leaving 6 bases not matched to a gene. The CDR3 is 16 residues long. From germline, CDR1 is SNHLY and CDR2 FYNNEI. The CDR3 sequence: CASSYNRGAGANVLTF. In nucleotides, the CDR3 is TGTGCCAGCAGTTATAACAGGGGCGCTGGGGCCAACGTCCTGACTTTC.